These 30 T cell receptor beta chains were sequenced from one sample in a study of T and B cells in COVID-19 patients. From blood, about 250-550 ng of genomic DNA served as TRB template. TRB rearrangements were amplified by multiplex PCR with BIOMED2 TRB-A/B primers. TCRdb itself ran the multiplex PCR reads through MiXCR, one entry per CDR3 protein. The sample carries 8,000 to 10,000 distinct CDR3 sequences, around 31% recorded once. The sample taken for sequencing was blood. The receptors come from a human donor with active COVID-19.

This chain's CDR3 is CAISEGQGRYSNQPQHF. The CDR3 DNA reads TGTGCCATCAGTGAGGGCCAGGGTCGGTATAGCAATCAGCCCCAGCATTTT. The chain uses TRBV10-3 and TRBJ1-5; the D gene is possibly TRBD1 (5 bases). The V end was cut by 2 bases, the J end by 0 bases, with 14 bases between. The CDR3 contains 17 residues. Germline assignment: CDR1 ENHRY and CDR2 SYGVKD.

V gene TRBV7-9 combines with J gene TRBJ2-2; 7 bases align to TRBD1. V lost 5 bases, J lost 5 bases, and 8 bases stayed unmatched. The CDR3 runs to 15 residues. Germline-derived CDR1 and CDR2 are SEHNR and FQNEAQ (reference sequence). The CDR3 is CASSPRDRITGELFF. The CDR3 DNA is TGTGCCAGCAGCCCCCGGGACAGAATTACCGGGGAGCTGTTTTTT.

This clonotype was observed a few times. The DNA of the CDR3 is TGTGCCAGCAGCTTGGGGGATCTTCAGGGTCCAGTCTATGGCTACACCTTC. This codes for CASSLGDLQGPVYGYTF. This rearrangement joins TRBV5-4 to TRBJ1-2, with D possibly TRBD1 on 5 matching bases. The CDR3 is 17 amino acids. Germline CDR1 reads SGHNT; CDR2 reads YYREEE (reference sequence). V was trimmed by 0 bases and J by 4 bases, leaving 19 bases between them.

This chain connects TRBV6-4 to TRBJ2-2; 8 positions match TRBD2. V lost 2 bases, J lost 9 bases, and 8 bases stayed unmatched. Germline V lookup: CDR1 MRHNA, CDR2 SNTAGT. This CDR3 has 15 amino acids. Here the CDR3 reads CASSDGTRGIWELFF. The CDR3 DNA sequence: TGTGCCAGCAGTGACGGGACTAGGGGGATTTGGGAGCTGTTTTTT.

The chain is built from TRBV7-2 and TRBJ2-1; the match to TRBD1 covers 12 bases. Germline V gives CDR1 SGHTA, CDR2 FQGNSA. The CDR3 contains 18 residues. V lost 5 bases and J lost 8; bases outside the gene matches: 16. The CDR3 here is CASSPTRGGDRGLDEQFF. CDR3 in DNA: TGTGCCAGCAGCCCAACTCGCGGGGGGGACAGGGGGCTGGATGAGCAGTTCTTC. Full variable domain (missing parts from reference TRBV7-2 and TRBJ2-1): GAGVSQSPSNKVTEKGKDVELRCDPISGHTALYWYRQSLGQGLEFLIYFQGNSAPDKSGLPSDRFSAERTGGSVSTLTIQRTQQEDSAVYLCASSPTRGGDRGLDEQFFGPGTRLTVL.

This chain uses TRBV27 with TRBJ1-6, with 8 bases matching TRBD1. V dropped 3 bases and J dropped 5; count of bases not matched to a gene: 9. CDR3 length: 17 amino acids. Germline assignment: CDR1 MNHEY and CDR2 SMNVEV (reference sequence). As DNA, the CDR3 is TGTGCCAGCAGTTTGAGGCGGCAGACAGGGGATAATTCACCCCTCCACTTT. It yields the protein CASSLRRQTGDNSPLHF.

The chain links TRBV18 to TRBJ2-6; no reliable D call. CDR1 and CDR2 from the germline V gene are KGHSH and LQKENI. V lost 4 bases and J lost 0, with 7 bases in between. The CDR3 loop spans 15 amino acids. The CDR3 coding sequence is TGTGCCAGCTCACTATTGATCTCTGGGGCCAACGTCCTGACTTTC. Amino acids: CASSLLISGANVLTF.

This clonotype was counted between two and nine times. This chain connects TRBV5-1 to TRBJ1-3, with D possibly matching TRBD1 (6 bases). Trimming left V 1 base short and J 3 bases short, with 14 bases between. Germline values: CDR1 SGHRS, CDR2 YFSETQ. The CDR3 runs to 16 residues. DNA for the CDR3: TGCGCCAGCAGCTTGACAGGGTCGAGTTTTGGAAACACCATATATTTT. This codes for CASSLTGSSFGNTIYF.

V and J are TRBV12-3 or TRBV12-4 and TRBJ1-1; TRBD1 might be the D (6 bases). V shed 3 bases and J shed 5 bases, with 16 bases lying between them. The CDR3 has 15 amino acids. Here the CDR3 reads CASSLALGAGTEAFF. The CDR3, as DNA: TGTGCCAGCAGTTTGGCGTTGGGGGCTGGTACTGAAGCTTTCTTT.

As concerns this clonotype: Given a much more abundant clone one base away, this may be a read error. V is TRBV6-5 and J is TRBJ2-2; 9 bases fit TRBD2. The CDR3 is 14 residues long. Losses at the gene ends were 6 bases for V and 6 bases for J; bases not matched to a gene: 5. Germline CDR1 and CDR2: MNHEY and SVGAGI. The CDR3 sequence is CASRPGLAPGELFF. The CDR3 bases are TGTGCCAGCAGGCCGGGACTAGCTCCCGGGGAGCTGTTTTTT.

V usage is TRBV10-2 and J usage is TRBJ2-3; D gene unclear. The CDR3 has 11 amino acids. Germline V gene sequence: CDR1 WSHSY, CDR2 SAAADI. The V end lost 6 bases, the J end lost 2 bases, and 3 bases lay between the germline ends. CDR3 in DNA: TGCGCCAGCAGAGTCACAGATACGCAGTATTTT. Translated, it gives CASRVTDTQYF.

In its sample, this clonotype was seen a few times. The chain couples TRBV12-3 or TRBV12-4 to TRBJ1-5; D ambiguous. The CDR3 is 15 amino acids. The V end lost 5 bases, the J end lost 2 bases, and 13 bases lay between the germline ends. The CDR3 protein is CASSRKGIGNQPQHF. CDR3 DNA: TGTGCCAGCAGTAGGAAAGGGATCGGCAATCAGCCCCAGCATTTT.

As regards this clonotype: Being one base from a much bigger clone, this may be a read error. This chain links TRBV6-5 with TRBJ2-5; 8 bases are a match to TRBD2. This CDR3 is 15 amino acids long. The V gene's germline CDR1 is MNHEY and CDR2 SVGAGI. For the CDR3, the DNA is TGTGCCAGCACTTACGGACTAGCCGGCCAAGAGACCCAGTACTTC. Translated, it gives CASTYGLAGQETQYF.

The count of this clonotype is one. Given a much more abundant clone one base away, this may be a read error. The chain uses TRBV19 and TRBJ1-1, with a possible D match to TRBD1 (5 bases). The CDR3 contains 16 residues. Germline loops: CDR1 LNHDA, CDR2 SQIVND (reference sequence). The CDR3 spells CASSIEQVRSGTQAFF. The CDR3 nucleotides are TGTGCCAGTAGTATAGAACAGGTTCGAAGTGGCACTCAAGCTTTCTTT.

The chain carries TRBV5-6 and TRBJ1-2; no clear D gene. The CDR3 spans 13 residues. Between the trimmed V and J ends, which lost 3 bases and 6 bases, there was a span of 12 bases. CDR1 and CDR2 (germline): SGHDT, YYEEEE. The CDR3 sequence is CASSSLFRDGYTF. The CDR3 bases are TGTGCCAGCAGCTCCCTGTTCCGGGATGGCTACACCTTC.

This clonotype is medium-sized. V is TRBV19 and J is TRBJ1-1; D is unresolved. CDR3 length: 13 residues. Between the trimmed V and J ends, which lost 5 bases and 5 bases, there was a span of 12 bases. CDR1 and CDR2 (germline): LNHDA, SQIVND (reference sequence). CDR3 protein: CASSPKPRTEAFF. The CDR3 DNA reads TGTGCCAGTAGTCCTAAACCGAGAACTGAAGCTTTCTTT.

This clonotype is termed medium-sized. This CDR3 is CSVEWRDPPRATQYF. DNA for the CDR3: TGCAGCGTTGAGTGGAGGGACCCCCCCAGGGCTACGCAGTATTTT. The chain is built from TRBV29-1 and TRBJ2-3; possibly TRBD2 for D (6 bases). Germline loops: CDR1 SQVTM, CDR2 ANQGSEA. CDR3 length: 15 residues. Trimming shortened V by 3 bases and J by 8 bases, and 21 bases separated the two germline ends.

The chain couples TRBV28 to TRBJ2-3, with no clear D. The CDR3 loop spans 15 amino acids. V was shortened by 6 bases and J by 1 base, with 14 bases between the two germline ends. CDR1 and CDR2 (germline): MDHEN, SYDVKM. The CDR3 reads CASSLPAGGTDTQYF. The CDR3 DNA reads as TGTGCCAGCAGCCTCCCGGCAGGAGGCACAGATACGCAGTATTTT.

This clonotype rates as medium-sized (0.01 to 0.1%). In nucleotides, the CDR3 is TGTGCCAGTAGTCCCCGAGGGGTGTCCTATAATTCACCCCTCCACTTT. Protein product: CASSPRGVSYNSPLHF. The rearrangement links TRBV19 to TRBJ1-6, with D maybe TRBD1 (5 bases). V shed 5 bases and J shed 1 base, with 12 bases lying between them. The CDR3 has 16 residues. CDR1 is LNHDA and CDR2 is SQIVND in the germline V gene (reference sequence).

On this clonotype: This clone may be a read error of a much larger clone one base away. The chain employs TRBV5-4 and TRBJ2-5; the D gene could be TRBD1 or TRBD2 (5 bases each). The CDR3 is made up of 16 amino acids. Germline assignment: CDR1 SGHNT and CDR2 YYREEE (reference sequence). CDR3 amino acids: CASSLYSGTSQETPYF. The CDR3 DNA is TGTGCCAGCAGCTTGTATTCAGGGACGTCCCAAGAGACCCCGTACTTC.

This clonotype qualifies as medium-sized. J is TRBJ1-2 and V is TRBV6-5, with 7 nucleotides matching TRBD1. With 5 bases clipped from V and 2 bases from J, the junction kept 5 bases outside the gene matches. This CDR3 region has 14 residues. The germline V gene has CDR1 MNHEY and CDR2 SVGAGI. The CDR3: CASSTPGQNYGYTF. The CDR3 nucleotides are TGTGCCAGCAGTACTCCGGGACAGAACTATGGCTACACCTTC.

This chain uses TRBV13 with TRBJ1-2; D is possibly TRBD1 (5 bases). The V gene's germline CDR1 is PRHDT and CDR2 FYEKMQ (reference sequence). The CDR3 covers 16 residues. V lost 5 bases and J lost 6, with 22 bases in between. For the CDR3, the DNA is TGTGCCAGCAGCCCCGGGACGGCGGCCCGAAACCATGGCTACACCTTC. Its protein is CASSPGTAARNHGYTF.

With respect to this clonotype: A junction boundary mismatches the germline segment, possibly from a read error. The V gene is TRBV7-6, the J gene TRBJ2-3, with TRBD2 as a possible D gene (6 bases). The CDR3 contains 15 residues. Per germline, CDR1 SGHVS and CDR2 FNYEAQ. CDR3 residues: CASNLERRGGDTQYF. In DNA, the CDR3 is TGTGCCAGCAACTTAGAAAGGAGGGGAGGAGATACGCAGTATTTT.

The chain links TRBV11-2 to TRBJ2-3; the D gene is possibly TRBD2 (5 bases). This CDR3 has 16 amino acids. V was cut by 4 bases and J by 0 bases, with 14 bases left in between. Germline V lookup: CDR1 SGHAT, CDR2 FQNNGV. This CDR3 is CASSYLGVLSTDTQYF. The CDR3 DNA sequence: TGTGCCAGCAGCTACCTCGGGGTCCTGAGCACAGATACGCAGTATTTT. The full variable domain, rest sourced from reference TRBV11-2 and TRBJ2-3, is EAGVAQSPRYKIIEKRQSVAFWCNPISGHATLYWYQQILGQGPKLLIQFQNNGVVDDSQLPKDRFSAERLKGVDSTLKIQPAKLEDSAVYLCASSYLGVLSTDTQYFGPGTRLTVL.

The chain links TRBV10-3 to TRBJ2-2, with 7 bases matching TRBD2. Germline values: CDR1 ENHRY, CDR2 SYGVKD. With V trimmed by 4 bases and J by 5 bases, 7 bases remained unmatched. There are 15 residues in the CDR3. The CDR3 is CAISGGLSDTGELFF. CDR3 DNA: TGTGCCATCAGTGGGGGACTATCCGATACCGGGGAGCTGTTTTTT.

The rearrangement uses TRBV6-6 and TRBJ2-2; D possibly uses TRBD1 or TRBD2 (6 bases each). Per the germline V gene, CDR1 is MNHNY and CDR2 is SVGAGI (reference sequence). The CDR3 consists of 14 residues. V was cut by 9 bases and J by 6 bases, with 17 bases left in between. The CDR3: CASREGGFAGELFF. The DNA for the CDR3 is TGTGCCAGTCGAGAGGGGGGTTTTGCCGGGGAGCTGTTTTTT.

This clonotype was detected a few times. This chain connects TRBV5-1 to TRBJ2-2, with D perhaps TRBD2 (5 bases). V was trimmed by 0 bases and J by 5 bases, leaving 11 bases between them. CDR1 and CDR2 from the germline V gene are SGHRS and YFSETQ. This CDR3 spans 15 amino acids. The CDR3 nucleotides read TGCGCCAGCAGCTTGGCGAGGGCTAGGACCGGGGAGCTGTTTTTT. It yields the protein CASSLARARTGELFF.

The chain has TRBV10-3 and TRBJ1-1; 8 bases are a match to TRBD1. V gave up 4 bases and J gave up 1 base; unmatched junction bases: 8. CDR1 ENHRY and CDR2 SYGVKD come from the germline V gene. The CDR3 consists of 16 residues. For the CDR3, the DNA is TGTGCCATCAGTGGAGTAGCGACAGGGGCGAACACTGAAGCTTTCTTT. Protein sequence: CAISGVATGANTEAFF.

This sequence joins TRBV21-1 and TRBJ2-7; the D call TRBD1 from the table was never checked on the DNA. TRBV21-1 is designated a pseudogene. The CDR3 runs to 21 residues. CDR3 sequence: CASSNGVGGTALLYGSYEQYF. CDR3 nucleotide sequence: TGTGCCAGCAGCAACGGTGTGGGGGGGACCGCGCTTTTATATGGCTCCTACGAGCAGTACTTC.

In nucleotides, the CDR3 is TGTGCCAGCTCGACTCGCGGGGGGAACTATGGCTACACCTTC. Translated, it gives CASSTRGGNYGYTF. This chain joins TRBV18 and TRBJ1-2; D is perhaps TRBD1 (5 bases). Deletions cut 6 bases from V and 2 bases from J, with 13 bases between. CDR3 length: 14 amino acids. CDR1 and CDR2 (germline): KGHSH, LQKENI.